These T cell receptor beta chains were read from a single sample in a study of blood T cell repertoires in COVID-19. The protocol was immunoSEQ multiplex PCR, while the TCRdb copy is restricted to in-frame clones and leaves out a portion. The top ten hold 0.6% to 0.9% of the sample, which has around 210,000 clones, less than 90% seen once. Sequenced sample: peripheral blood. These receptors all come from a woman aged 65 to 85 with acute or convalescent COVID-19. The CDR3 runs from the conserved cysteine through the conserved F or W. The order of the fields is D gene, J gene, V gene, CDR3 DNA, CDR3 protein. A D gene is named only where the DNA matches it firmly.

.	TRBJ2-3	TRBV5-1	TGCGCCAGCAGCTTGGAGGGAGGCTACACAGATACGCAGTATTTT	CASSLEGGYTDTQYF
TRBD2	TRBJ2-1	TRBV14	TGTGCCAGCAGCCAATCTTCACCTATTCCCGGTAGACTAGCGCCCTACAATGAGCAGTTCTTC	CASSQSSPIPGRLAPYNEQFF
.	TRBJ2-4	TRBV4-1	TGCGCCAGCAGCCAAGGGGGGGTATCCAAAAACATTCAGTACTTC	CASSQGGVSKNIQYF
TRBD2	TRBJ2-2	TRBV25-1	TGTGCCAGCAGTGGGCTAGCGGGAGTAGGCACCGGGGAGCTGTTTTTT	CASSGLAGVGTGELFF
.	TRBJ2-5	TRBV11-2	TGTGCCAGCAGTCTATCGGACGGCGGGGCGGAGACCCAGTACTTC	CASSLSDGGAETQYF
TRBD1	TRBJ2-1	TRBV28	TGTGCCAGCAAGGCCGGGACAGGCTACAATGAGCAGTTCTTC	CASKAGTGYNEQFF
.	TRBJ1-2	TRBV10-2	TGCGCCAGCAGCGATCAGCGGGGCCTCGGTGGCTACACCTTC	CASSDQRGLGGYTF
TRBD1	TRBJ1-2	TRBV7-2	TGTGCCAGCAGCTTAGTCAGGGGGGACTATGGCTACACCTTC	CASSLVRGDYGYTF
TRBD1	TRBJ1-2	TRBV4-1	TGCGCCAGCAGCCAAACAGGGGTCGGTGGCTACACCTTC	CASSQTGVGGYTF
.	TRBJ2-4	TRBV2	TGTGCCAGCAGTGAAGCGCTTGCAGGGAGGTTAAGGAACTTC	CASSEALAGRLRNF